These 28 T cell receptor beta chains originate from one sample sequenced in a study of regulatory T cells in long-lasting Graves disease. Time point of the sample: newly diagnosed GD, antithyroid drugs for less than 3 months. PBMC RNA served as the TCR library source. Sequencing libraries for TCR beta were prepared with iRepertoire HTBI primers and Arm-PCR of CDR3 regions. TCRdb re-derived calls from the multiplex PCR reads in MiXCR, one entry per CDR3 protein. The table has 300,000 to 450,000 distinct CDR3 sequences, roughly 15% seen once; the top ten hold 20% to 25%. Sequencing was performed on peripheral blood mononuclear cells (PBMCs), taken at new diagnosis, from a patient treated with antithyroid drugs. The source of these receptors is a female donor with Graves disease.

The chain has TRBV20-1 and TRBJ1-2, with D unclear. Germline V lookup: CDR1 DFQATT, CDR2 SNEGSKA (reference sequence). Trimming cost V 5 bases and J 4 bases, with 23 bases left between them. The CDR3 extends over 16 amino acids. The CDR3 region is CSAGRMTTIVAYGYTF. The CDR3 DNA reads TGCAGTGCTGGACGAATGACTACTATCGTTGCCTATGGCTACACCTTC.

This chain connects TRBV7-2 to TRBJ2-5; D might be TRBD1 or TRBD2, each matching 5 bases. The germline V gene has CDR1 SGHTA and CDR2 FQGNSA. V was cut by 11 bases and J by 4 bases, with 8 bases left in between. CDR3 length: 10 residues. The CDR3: CAAGRETQYF. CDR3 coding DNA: TGTGCCGCAGGGAGAGAGACCCAGTACTTC.

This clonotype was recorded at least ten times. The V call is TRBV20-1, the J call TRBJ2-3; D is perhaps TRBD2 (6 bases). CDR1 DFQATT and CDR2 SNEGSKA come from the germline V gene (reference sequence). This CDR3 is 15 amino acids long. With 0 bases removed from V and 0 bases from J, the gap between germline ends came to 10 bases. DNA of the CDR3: TGCAGTGCTAGAGATCTCGGGACTAGCACAGATACGCAGTATTTT. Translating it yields CSARDLGTSTDTQYF.

The CDR3 spells CASIAEVQGSYEQYF. DNA of the CDR3: TGTGCCAGCATCGCGGAGGTCCAGGGCTCCTACGAGCAGTACTTC. The gene calls are TRBV7-2 and TRBJ2-7; D possibly matches TRBD1 or TRBD2 (5 bases each). Trimming removed 7 bases from V and 0 bases from J, with 16 bases in between. This CDR3 region has 15 residues. CDR1 and CDR2 (germline): SGHTA, FQGNSA.

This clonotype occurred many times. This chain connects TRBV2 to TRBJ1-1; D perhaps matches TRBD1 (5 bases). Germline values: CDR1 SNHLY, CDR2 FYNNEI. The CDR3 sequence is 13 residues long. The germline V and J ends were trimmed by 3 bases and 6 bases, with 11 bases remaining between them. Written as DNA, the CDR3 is TGTGCCAGCAGTGAGGGGCCACTTTCTGAAGCTTTCTTT. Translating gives CASSEGPLSEAFF.

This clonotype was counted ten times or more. CDR3 sequence reads: CASSYHTRTSGSYEQYF. CDR3 coding DNA: TGTGCCAGCAGTTACCACACCCGGACTAGCGGCTCCTACGAGCAGTACTTC. The chain couples TRBV28 to TRBJ2-7; TRBD2 matches 10 bases. Germline CDR1 MDHEN, CDR2 SYDVKM. The V gene end was trimmed by 4 bases and the J gene end by 0 bases; junction bases not matched to a gene: 9. This CDR3 contains 17 residues.

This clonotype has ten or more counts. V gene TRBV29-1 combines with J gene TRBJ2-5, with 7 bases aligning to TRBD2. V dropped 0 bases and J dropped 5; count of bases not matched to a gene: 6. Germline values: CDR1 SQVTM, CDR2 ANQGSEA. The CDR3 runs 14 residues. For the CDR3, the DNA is TGCAGCGTTGAAGATCAAGAACTAGCGGAGACCCAGTACTTC. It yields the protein CSVEDQELAETQYF.

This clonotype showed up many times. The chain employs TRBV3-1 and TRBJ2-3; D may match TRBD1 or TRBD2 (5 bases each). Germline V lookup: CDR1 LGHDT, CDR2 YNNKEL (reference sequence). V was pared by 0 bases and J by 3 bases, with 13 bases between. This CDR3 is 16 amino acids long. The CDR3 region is CASSQDDGGSTDTQYF. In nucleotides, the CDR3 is TGTGCCAGCAGCCAAGATGATGGGGGATCAACAGATACGCAGTATTTT.

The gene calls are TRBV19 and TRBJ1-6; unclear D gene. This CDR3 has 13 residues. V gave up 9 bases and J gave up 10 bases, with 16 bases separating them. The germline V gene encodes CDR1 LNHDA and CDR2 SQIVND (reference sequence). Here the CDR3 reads CASREAVGSPLHF. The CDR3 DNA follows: TGTGCCAGCCGGGAGGCGGTAGGGTCACCCCTCCACTTT.

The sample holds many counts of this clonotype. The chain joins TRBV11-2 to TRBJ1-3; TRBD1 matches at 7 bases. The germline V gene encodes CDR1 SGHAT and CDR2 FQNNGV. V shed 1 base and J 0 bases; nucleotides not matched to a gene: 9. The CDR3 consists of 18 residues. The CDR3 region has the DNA TGTGCCAGCAGCTTAGTTCCCAGGGGGAGCTACTCTGGAAACACCATATATTTT. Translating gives CASSLVPRGSYSGNTIYF. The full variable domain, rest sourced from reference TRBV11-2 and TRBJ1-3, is EAGVAQSPRYKIIEKRQSVAFWCNPISGHATLYWYQQILGQGPKLLIQFQNNGVVDDSQLPKDRFSAERLKGVDSTLKIQPAKLEDSAVYLCASSLVPRGSYSGNTIYFGEGSWLTVV.

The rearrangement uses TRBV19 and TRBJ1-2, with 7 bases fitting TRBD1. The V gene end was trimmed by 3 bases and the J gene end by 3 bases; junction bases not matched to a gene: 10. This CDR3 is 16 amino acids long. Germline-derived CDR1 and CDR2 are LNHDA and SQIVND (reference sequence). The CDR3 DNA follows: TGTGCCAGTAGTATCGGACAGGCAGCGATTCACTATGGCTACACCTTC. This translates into CASSIGQAAIHYGYTF.

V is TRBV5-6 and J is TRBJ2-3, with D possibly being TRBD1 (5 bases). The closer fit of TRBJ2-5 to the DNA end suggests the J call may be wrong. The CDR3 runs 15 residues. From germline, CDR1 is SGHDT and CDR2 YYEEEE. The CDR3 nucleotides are TGTGCCAGCAGCTCTTATACTTTCCAGGGTGAGGCCCAGTACTTC. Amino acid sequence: CASSSYTFQGEAQYF.

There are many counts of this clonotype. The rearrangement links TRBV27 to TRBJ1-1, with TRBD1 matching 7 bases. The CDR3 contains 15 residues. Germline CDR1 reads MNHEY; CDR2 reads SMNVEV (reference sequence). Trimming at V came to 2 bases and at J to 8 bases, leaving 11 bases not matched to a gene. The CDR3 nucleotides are TGTGCCAGCAGTTTAGGATCCGGGACAGCCACCGAAGCTTTCTTT. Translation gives CASSLGSGTATEAFF.

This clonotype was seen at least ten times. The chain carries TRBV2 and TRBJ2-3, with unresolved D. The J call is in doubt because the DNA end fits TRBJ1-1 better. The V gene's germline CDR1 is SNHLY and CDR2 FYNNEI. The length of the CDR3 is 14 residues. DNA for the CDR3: TGTGCCAGCAGTGAATTGACGGTCGGAGGTGAGGCTTTCTTT. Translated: CASSELTVGGEAFF.

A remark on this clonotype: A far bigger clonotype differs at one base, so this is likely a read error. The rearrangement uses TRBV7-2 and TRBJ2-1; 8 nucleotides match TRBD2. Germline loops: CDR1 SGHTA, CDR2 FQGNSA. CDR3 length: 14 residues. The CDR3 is CACSLAGGRNEQFF. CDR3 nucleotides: TGTGCCTGCAGTTTGGCGGGGGGACGGAATGAGCAGTTCTTC.

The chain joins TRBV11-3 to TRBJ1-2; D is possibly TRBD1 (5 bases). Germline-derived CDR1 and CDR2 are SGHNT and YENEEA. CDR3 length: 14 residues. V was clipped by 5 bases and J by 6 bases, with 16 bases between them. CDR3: CASSHREGRNGYTF. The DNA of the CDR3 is TGTGCCAGCAGCCATAGGGAGGGGAGAAATGGCTACACCTTC.

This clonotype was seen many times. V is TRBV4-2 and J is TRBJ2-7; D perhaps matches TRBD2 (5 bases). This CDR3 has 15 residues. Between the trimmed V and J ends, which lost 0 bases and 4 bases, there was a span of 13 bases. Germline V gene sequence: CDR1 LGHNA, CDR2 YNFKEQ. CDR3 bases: TGTGCCAGCAGCCAAGAAAGGTGGACGGGGTACGAGCAGTACTTC. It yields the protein CASSQERWTGYEQYF.

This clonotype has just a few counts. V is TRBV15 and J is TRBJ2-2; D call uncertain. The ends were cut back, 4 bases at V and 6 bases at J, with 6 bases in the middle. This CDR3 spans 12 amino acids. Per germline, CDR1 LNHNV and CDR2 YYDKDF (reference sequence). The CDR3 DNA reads TGTGCCACCAGCATGTTCTCCGGGGAGCTGTTTTTT. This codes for CATSMFSGELFF. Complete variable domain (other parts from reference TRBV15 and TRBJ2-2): DAMVIQNPRYQVTQFGKPVTLSCSQTLNHNVMYWYQQKSSQAPKLLFHYYDKDFNNEADTPDNFQSRRPNTSFCFLDIRSPGLGDTAMYLCATSMFSGELFFGEGSRLTVL.

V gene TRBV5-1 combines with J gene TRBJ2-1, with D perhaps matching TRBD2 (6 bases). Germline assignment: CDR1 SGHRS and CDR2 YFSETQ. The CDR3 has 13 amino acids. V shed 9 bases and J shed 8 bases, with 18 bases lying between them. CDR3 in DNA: TGCGCCAACCTGACAGCCTGGGGGGATGAGCAGTTCTTC. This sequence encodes CANLTAWGDEQFF.

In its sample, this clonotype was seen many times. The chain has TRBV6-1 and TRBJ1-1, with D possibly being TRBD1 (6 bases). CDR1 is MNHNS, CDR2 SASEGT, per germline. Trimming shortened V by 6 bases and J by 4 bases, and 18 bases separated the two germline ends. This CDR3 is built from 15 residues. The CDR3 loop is CASRVPDRMGTEAFF. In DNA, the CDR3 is TGTGCCAGCAGAGTCCCAGACAGGATGGGCACTGAAGCTTTCTTT.

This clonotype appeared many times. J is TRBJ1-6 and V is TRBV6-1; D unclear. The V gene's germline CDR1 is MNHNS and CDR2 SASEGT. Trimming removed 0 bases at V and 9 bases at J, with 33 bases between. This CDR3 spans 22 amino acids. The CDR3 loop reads CASSEARFFDPWSAEDSSPLHF. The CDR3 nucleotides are TGTGCCAGCAGTGAAGCTCGCTTCTTTGATCCTTGGAGCGCGGAGGATTCTTCACCCCTCCACTTT.

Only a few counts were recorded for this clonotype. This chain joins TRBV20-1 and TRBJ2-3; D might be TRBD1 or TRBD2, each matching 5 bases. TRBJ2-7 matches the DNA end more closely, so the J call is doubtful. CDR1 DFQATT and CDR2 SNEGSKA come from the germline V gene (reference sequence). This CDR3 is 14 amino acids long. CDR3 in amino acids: CSALGPKNSYEQYF. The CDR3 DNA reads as TGCAGTGCATTGGGACCTAAGAACTCCTACGAGCAGTACTTC.

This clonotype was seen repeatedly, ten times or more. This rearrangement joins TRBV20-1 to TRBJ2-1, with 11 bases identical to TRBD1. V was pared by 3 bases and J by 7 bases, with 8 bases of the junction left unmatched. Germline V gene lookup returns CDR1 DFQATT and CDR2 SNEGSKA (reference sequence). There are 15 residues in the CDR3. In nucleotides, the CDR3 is TGCAGTGCTAGTTGGTGGACAGGGGGCAGGAATGAGCAGTTCTTC. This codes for CSASWWTGGRNEQFF.

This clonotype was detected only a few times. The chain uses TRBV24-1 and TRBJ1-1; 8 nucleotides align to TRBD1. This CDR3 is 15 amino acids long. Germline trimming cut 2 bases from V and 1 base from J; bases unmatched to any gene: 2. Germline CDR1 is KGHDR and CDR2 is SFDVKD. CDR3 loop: CATSDSQGANTEAFF. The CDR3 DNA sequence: TGTGCCACCAGTGATTCGCAGGGGGCGAACACTGAAGCTTTCTTT.

The CDR3 DNA sequence: TGCAGTGCTAGAGGCAGATCTTCCTCTGGAAACACCATATATTTT. Its translation is CSARGRSSSGNTIYF. The chain couples TRBV20-1 to TRBJ1-3; unclear D gene. From germline, CDR1 is DFQATT and CDR2 SNEGSKA (reference sequence). The ends were cut back, 1 base at V and 0 bases at J, with 10 bases in the middle. The CDR3 spans 15 residues.

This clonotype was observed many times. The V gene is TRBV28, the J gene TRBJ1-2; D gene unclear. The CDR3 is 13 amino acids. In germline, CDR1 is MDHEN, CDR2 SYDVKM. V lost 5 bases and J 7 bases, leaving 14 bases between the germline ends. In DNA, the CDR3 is TGTGCCAGCAGTCCGCAGGACCTACTTGGCTACACCTTC. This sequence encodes CASSPQDLLGYTF.

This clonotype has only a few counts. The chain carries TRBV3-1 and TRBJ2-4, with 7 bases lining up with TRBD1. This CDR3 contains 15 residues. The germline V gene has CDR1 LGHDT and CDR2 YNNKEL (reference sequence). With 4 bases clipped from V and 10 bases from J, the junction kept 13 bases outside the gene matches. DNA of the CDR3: TGTGCCAGCAGCCTCGACAGGGCCCAGGGGAGTATTCAGTACTTC. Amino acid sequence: CASSLDRAQGSIQYF.

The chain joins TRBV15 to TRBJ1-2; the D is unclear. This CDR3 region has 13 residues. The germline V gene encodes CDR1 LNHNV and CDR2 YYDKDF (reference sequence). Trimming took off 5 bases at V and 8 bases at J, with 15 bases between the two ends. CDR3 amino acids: CATSRTAEGGYTF. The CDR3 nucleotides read TGTGCCACCAGCCGGACTGCTGAGGGAGGCTACACCTTC.